This T cell receptor beta chain emerged from a study of blood T cell repertoires in COVID-19. About the research overall: Acute and convalescent COVID-19 specimens originated in the United States, Italy and Spain. PBMCs, B-cell-depleted T cells, or T cells provided the cDNA or gDNA that made up the material.

The CDR3 consists of 12 residues. V lost 3 bases, J lost 4 bases, and 10 bases lay in between. The germline V gene has CDR1 DFQATT and CDR2 SNEGSKA (reference sequence). In the authors' methods: Amplifying reference gene primers gave estimates of nucleated cell counts. Sequencing used immunoSEQ multiplex PCR; TCRdb keeps in-frame clones, though not all of them. V and J calls and clone size are given by that table; D and trimming were obtained from the DNA. The sample lists about 48,000 clones, 82% occurring once. The sample consisted of peripheral blood. This chain uses TRBV20-1 with TRBJ2-7, with TRBD2 as a possible D gene (5 bases). This TCR came from a man aged 40-50 years with acute or convalescent COVID-19. CDR3 bases: TGCAGTGCTAGTACTAGGCGGTACGAGCAGTACTTC. Translated: CSASTRRYEQYF.